The rows below give T cell receptor beta chains drawn from one sample of a study of shared T cell receptors in the human thymus. TCRdb keeps only in-frame clones here, not all; method: immunoSEQ multiplex PCR. The table includes about 400,000 clones, 95% detected once. The sequenced material came from thymocytes. The receptors shown here come from a human donor. Both conserved end residues are part of each CDR3. D genes are given only for firm matches. Only some rows state a clone size, as once, few, many or a class for expanded clones.

CDR3 DNA	CDR3 protein	J gene	V gene	clone size	D gene
TGTGCCAGCAGCTTATTTGGGGCGGGAGTCGAACGGTTAAGGTACTTC	CASSLFGAGVERLRYF	TRBJ2-7	TRBV7-2	.	TRBD2
TGTGCCAGCAGTGAAGGAGACGGATCTTATGGCTACACCTTC	CASSEGDGSYGYTF	TRBJ1-2	TRBV6-1	.	.
TGTGCCAGCAGTTACGACTTCCGGCTCTCCTACGAGCAGTACTTC	CASSYDFRLSYEQYF	TRBJ2-7	TRBV6-5	.	.
TGTGCCAGCAGTGACTCTACGGTTGGGACAGGGTACCTCTCCTACGAGCAGTACTTC	CASSDSTVGTGYLSYEQYF	TRBJ2-7	TRBV6-4	.	TRBD1
TGTGCCTGGAGATGTTTGGGCGGGACAGTTAATGAAAAACTGTTTTTT	CAWRCLGGTVNEKLFF	TRBJ1-4	TRBV30	.	TRBD1
TGTGCCAGCAGTGATCGACTCAACACAGATACGCAGTATTTT	CASSDRLNTDTQYF	TRBJ2-3	TRBV6-1	.	.
TGTGCCAGCAGTGTAGTAGCGGGAGAGGCGAACACCGGGGAGCTGTTTTTT	CASSVVAGEANTGELFF	TRBJ2-2	TRBV6-4	.	TRBD2
TGCGCCAGCAGCCGAGGGACTAGCGGGATCCTTGCGAACACCGGGGAGCTGTTTTTT	CASSRGTSGILANTGELFF	TRBJ2-2	TRBV4-1	.	TRBD2
TGCGCCAGCAGCTTTACCAGCGGGAGGGCCGAGACCTTAAGGGAGACCCAGTACTTC	CASSFTSGRAETLRETQYF	TRBJ2-5	TRBV5-1	.	TRBD2
TGTGCCAGCATAGGCCGGAGGGGCGCAGGGGAGACCCAGTACTTC	CASIGRRGAGETQYF	TRBJ2-5	TRBV2	.	.
TGTGCCATCAGTGATCAGACAGGCTTCTCCCTCTCCACCTCTGGGGCCAACGTCCTGACTTTC	CAISDQTGFSLSTSGANVLTF	TRBJ2-6	TRBV10-3	once	.
TGTGCCAGTAATCGGCTTAACTATGGCTACACCTTC	CASNRLNYGYTF	TRBJ1-2	TRBV19	.	.
TGTGCCTGGAGTCCCGGGACTCTCGGGGGCATGAACACTGAAGCTTTCTTT	CAWSPGTLGGMNTEAFF	TRBJ1-1	TRBV30	.	.
TGTGCCAGCAGAACGAGGGGCCAGGGCAATGAGCAGTTCTTC	CASRTRGQGNEQFF	TRBJ2-1	TRBV5-4	few	.
TGCAGTGCTGCCCAGGAAAAACTGTTTTTT	CSAAQEKLFF	TRBJ1-4	TRBV20-1	.	.
TGTGCCAGCAGTTCCCAACCAGGCTTCCAGCCCCAGCATTTT	CASSSQPGFQPQHF	TRBJ1-5	TRBV28	.	.
TGCGCCAGCAGCTTTTTACTGCGGGGATCCTGGGAAGCTTTCTTT	CASSFLLRGSWEAFF	TRBJ1-1	TRBV4-1	.	.
TGTGCCAGCAGCGCGCGAGGTGCGGCTTACGAGCAGTACTTC	CASSARGAAYEQYF	TRBJ2-7	TRBV4-2	.	.
TGCGCCAGCAGCCTGGGAGTGGGGGGGCCCTACGAGCAGTACTTC	CASSLGVGGPYEQYF	TRBJ2-7	TRBV5-1	once	.
TGTGCCAGCAGCCAAGATAGAGGGACAGGGAGATCACCCCTCCACTTT	CASSQDRGTGRSPLHF	TRBJ1-6	TRBV4-2	once	TRBD1
TGTGCCAGCAGTGTTCGATCCCGGGACAGCACCTACGAGCAGTACTTC	CASSVRSRDSTYEQYF	TRBJ2-7	TRBV28	.	TRBD1
TGTGCCAGCAGCGGAGGGGAGCCCAACACCGGGGAGCTGTTTTTT	CASSGGEPNTGELFF	TRBJ2-2	TRBV27	.	.
TGTGCCACCAGCAGTCAGGAATTTGGAACCACTTGGGATAGCAATCAGCCCCAGCATTTT	CATSSQEFGTTWDSNQPQHF	TRBJ1-5	TRBV15	.	.
TGCGCCAGCAGCCAAGGCCTCGGTGCGGGGATCTCCTACAATGAGCAGTTCTTC	CASSQGLGAGISYNEQFF	TRBJ2-1	TRBV4-1	.	.
TGCGCCAGCAGTGATCGGCTAGCTCAGGGATCGACCCAGTACTTC	CASSDRLAQGSTQYF	TRBJ2-5	TRBV10-1	once	.
TGCAGCGTACTCGGGTTTAACTATGGCTACACCTTC	CSVLGFNYGYTF	TRBJ1-2	TRBV29-1	.	.
TGTGCCAGCACAGGGAGGAGCAATCAGCCCCAGCATTTT	CASTGRSNQPQHF	TRBJ1-5	TRBV6-5	.	.
TGTGCCAGCAGACAGGAGAACACTGAAGCTTTCTTT	CASRQENTEAFF	TRBJ1-1	TRBV5-6	.	.
TGTGCCAGCCACAAGGAATGGACTGGATTCTCCTACGAGCAGTACTTC	CASHKEWTGFSYEQYF	TRBJ2-7	TRBV2	.	.
TGTGCCAGCAGCCCAACAGGGGTTGACACTGAAGCTTTCTTT	CASSPTGVDTEAFF	TRBJ1-1	TRBV28	.	TRBD1
TGTGCCAGCAGAACTAGGGAGAGCTCCTATAATTCACCCCTCCACTTT	CASRTRESSYNSPLHF	TRBJ1-6	TRBV2	.	.
TGTGCCAGCAGTTACGGACAGGGAGGGGCCTACGAGCAGTACTTC	CASSYGQGGAYEQYF	TRBJ2-7	TRBV6-5	.	.
TGTGCCAGCAGCCCTCTAAACACCGGGGAGCTGTTTTTT	CASSPLNTGELFF	TRBJ2-2	TRBV14	.	.
TGCAGCGTTGAACGGCTAGCGGGAGAGGTATCCTACAATGAGCAGTTCTTC	CSVERLAGEVSYNEQFF	TRBJ2-1	TRBV29-1	.	TRBD2